The present T cell receptor beta chain was sequenced within a study of spatial heterogeneity in lung cancer. TCRdb re-analysed the 5' RACE reads in MiXCR, keeping a single row per CDR3 protein. The table lists 40,000 or so distinct CDR3 sequences, roughly a tenth of them singletons. Time point indicated: blood at routine non-recurrence follow-up after resection. This clonotype has just a few counts. V lost 6 bases and J 14 bases, leaving 25 bases between the germline ends. The CDR3 length is 14 residues. The germline V gene encodes CDR1 MDHEN and CDR2 SYDVKM. The V and J genes are TRBV28 and TRBJ1-2; no clear D gene. The sequence was obtained from a female donor with early-stage non-small cell lung cancer. This specimen was PBMCs, taken at follow-up. This chain's CDR3 is CASSPGRQSSVGTF. In DNA form, the CDR3 reads TGTGCCAGCAGCCCCGGGCGCCAATCCTCGGTGGGGACCTTC.